This TCR beta chain was documented in a study of T cell responses to AZD1222 COVID-19 vaccine. Study-wide findings and caveats: Vaccine-associated CD4 TCRs ranged over spike, dominating at 160-218 and 743-854. With two AZD1222 doses given, Spike-specific TCR breadth and depth both rose. Among the donors, most were white British and more were female, and clonal diversity was possibly underestimated.

Clones were read by immunoSEQ multiplex PCR, and TCRdb kept only the in-frame ones, dropping some. The data contain over 95,000 clones, 88% of them singletons. The CDR3 has 16 amino acids. Looked up from germline, CDR1 is SGHRS and CDR2 is YFSETQ. Trimming cost V 0 bases and J 3 bases, with 13 bases left between them. Notes on this clone: Its antigen is still unknown.

The sample here was peripheral blood, taken 28 days after the second AZD1222 dose. The rearrangement uses TRBV5-1 and TRBJ2-1; D possibly matches TRBD1 or TRBD2 (6 bases each). This clonotype originated in an adult who received the AZD1222 COVID-19 vaccine. CDR3 sequence: CASSLEGGGGYNEQFF. The CDR3 region has the DNA TGCGCCAGCAGCTTGGAAGGCGGAGGGGGCTACAATGAGCAGTTCTTC.